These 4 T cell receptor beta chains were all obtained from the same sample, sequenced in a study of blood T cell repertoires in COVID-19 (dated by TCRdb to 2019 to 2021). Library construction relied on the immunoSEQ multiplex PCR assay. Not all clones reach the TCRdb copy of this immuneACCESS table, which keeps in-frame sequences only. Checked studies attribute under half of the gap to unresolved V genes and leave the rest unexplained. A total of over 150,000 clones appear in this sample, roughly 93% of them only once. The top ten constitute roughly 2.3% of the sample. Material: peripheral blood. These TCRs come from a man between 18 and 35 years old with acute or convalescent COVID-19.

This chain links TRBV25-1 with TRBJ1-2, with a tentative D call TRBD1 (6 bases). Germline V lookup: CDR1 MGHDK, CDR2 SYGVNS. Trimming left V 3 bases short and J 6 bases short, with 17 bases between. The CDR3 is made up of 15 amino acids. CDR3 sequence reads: CASSELTGDLHGYTF. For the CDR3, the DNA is TGTGCCAGCAGTGAGCTGACAGGCGACTTACATGGCTACACCTTC.

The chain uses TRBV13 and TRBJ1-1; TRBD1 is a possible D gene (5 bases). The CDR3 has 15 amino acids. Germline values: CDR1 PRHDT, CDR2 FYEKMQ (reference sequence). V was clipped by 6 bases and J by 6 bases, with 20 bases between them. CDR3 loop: CASRPRDMGLSEAFF. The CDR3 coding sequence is TGTGCCAGCAGGCCACGCGATATGGGGCTGTCTGAAGCTTTCTTT. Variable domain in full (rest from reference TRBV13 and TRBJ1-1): AAGVIQSPRHLIKEKRETATLKCYPIPRHDTVYWYQQGPGQDPQFLISFYEKMQSDKGSIPDRFSAQQFSDYHSELNMSSLELGDSALYFCASRPRDMGLSEAFFGQGTRLTVV.

The CDR3 sequence: CASSKEAQVLAKNIQYF. The DNA of the CDR3 is TGTGCCAGCAGCAAAGAGGCACAGGTTTTAGCCAAAAACATTCAGTACTTC. The chain joins TRBV21-1 to TRBJ2-4; the table's D gene call, TRBD1, was not cross checked with the DNA. TRBV21-1 is recorded as a pseudogene. This CDR3 contains 17 residues.

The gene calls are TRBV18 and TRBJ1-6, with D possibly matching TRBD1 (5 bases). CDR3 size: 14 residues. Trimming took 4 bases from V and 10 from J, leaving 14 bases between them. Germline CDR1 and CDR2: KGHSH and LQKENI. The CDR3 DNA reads TGTGCCAGCTCACTCCAAACAGGTACCTCACCCCTCCACTTT. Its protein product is CASSLQTGTSPLHF.